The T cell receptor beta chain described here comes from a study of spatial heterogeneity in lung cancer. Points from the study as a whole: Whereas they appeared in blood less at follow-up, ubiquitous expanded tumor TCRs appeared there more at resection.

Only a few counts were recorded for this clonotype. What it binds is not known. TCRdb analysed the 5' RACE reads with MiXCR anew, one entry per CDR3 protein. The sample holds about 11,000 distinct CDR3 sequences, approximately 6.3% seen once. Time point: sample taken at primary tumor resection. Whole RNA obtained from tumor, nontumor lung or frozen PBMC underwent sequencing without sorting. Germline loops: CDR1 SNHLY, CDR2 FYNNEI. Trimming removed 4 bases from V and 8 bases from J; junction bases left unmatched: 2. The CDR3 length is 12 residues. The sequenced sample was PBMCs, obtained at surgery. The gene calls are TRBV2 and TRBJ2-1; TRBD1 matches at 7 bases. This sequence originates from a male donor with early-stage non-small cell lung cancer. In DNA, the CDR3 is TGTGCCAGCAGTGGGACAGGTCATGAGCAGTTCTTC. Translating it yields CASSGTGHEQFF.